A selection of T cell receptor beta chains follows, all from one sample in a study of T-cell reconstitution after alpha-beta-depleted transplantation in children. TCRdb used MiXCR to reprocess the PCR reads, holding one entry per CDR3 protein. Among some 110,000 distinct CDR3 sequences listed, approximately 10% were seen once. Sequences were derived from PBMCs, sampled before TCRalphabeta/CD19-depleted stem cell transplant. The receptors stem from a boy younger than 10 with acute lymphoblastic leukemia, due to receive a stem cell transplant. Each CDR3 is given with its conserved first and last residue. D genes are given only for firm matches. Clone sizes are given selectively: once, few, many, or a class where the clone is expanded.

D gene,V gene,J gene,clone size,CDR3 protein,CDR3 DNA
TRBD1,TRBV5-1,TRBJ2-2,few,CASSSLIGTEVGNTGELFF,TGCGCCAGCAGCTCCCTTATAGGGACAGAAGTGGGTAACACCGGGGAGCTGTTTTTT
NA,TRBV14,TRBJ2-1,NA,CASSQAGDLSYNEQFF,TGTGCCAGCAGCCAAGCTGGGGACTTGTCCTACAATGAGCAGTTCTTC
NA,TRBV20-1,TRBJ2-1,many,CSAREAGRVSGEQFF,TGCAGTGCTAGAGAGGCGGGACGGGTCAGCGGGGAGCAGTTCTTC
NA,TRBV5-1,TRBJ1-1,NA,CASSPGVDPNTEAFF,TGCGCCAGCAGCCCGGGGGTAGATCCTAACACTGAAGCTTTCTTT
NA,TRBV7-9,TRBJ2-3,few,CASSLGRDTQYF,TGTGCCAGCAGCTTAGGGAGGGATACGCAGTATTTT
TRBD1,TRBV28,TRBJ2-1,few,CASRTGGGGNEQFF,TGTGCCAGCAGAACAGGGGGCGGGGGAAATGAGCAGTTCTTC
NA,TRBV24-1,TRBJ2-1,many,CATSESGNYNEQFF,TGTGCCACCAGTGAGAGCGGAAACTACAATGAGCAGTTCTTC
TRBD2,TRBV20-1,TRBJ2-3,many,CSAPYPRLAGGVGDTQYF,TGCAGTGCTCCCTACCCAAGACTAGCGGGAGGGGTGGGCGATACGCAGTATTTT
NA,TRBV3-1,TRBJ1-5,few,CASSHANQPQHF,TGTGCCAGCAGCCACGCTAATCAGCCCCAGCATTTT
TRBD1,TRBV12-3/TRBV12-4,TRBJ2-7,many,CASSRRIGTGDEQYF,TGTGCCAGCAGCCGAAGGATTGGGACAGGTGACGAGCAGTACTTC
NA,TRBV10-2,TRBJ1-2,NA,CASYKGGYGYTF,TGCGCCAGCTACAAGGGTGGCTATGGCTACACCTTC
NA,TRBV24-1,TRBJ2-1,few,CATTSGPYNEQFF,TGTGCCACCACATCTGGGCCCTACAATGAGCAGTTCTTC
NA,TRBV5-1,TRBJ2-7,many,CASSLGRLTPSPPWGKQYF,TGCGCCAGCAGCTTGGGGAGATTGACCCCCAGCCCACCCTGGGGAAAGCAGTACTTC
NA,TRBV6-5,TRBJ2-3,many,CASRPLSGGSTDTQYF,TGTGCCAGCAGACCACTGTCTGGCGGGAGCACAGATACGCAGTATTTT
TRBD2,TRBV27,TRBJ2-1,many,CASSLTAGGGQFF,TGTGCCAGCAGTTTAACAGCGGGAGGAGGGCAGTTCTTC
NA,TRBV7-8,TRBJ1-5,few,CASSLGDSNQPQHF,TGTGCCAGCAGCTTAGGAGATAGCAATCAGCCCCAGCATTTT
NA,TRBV7-2,TRBJ1-5,many,CASSLDLHQPQHF,TGTGCCAGCAGCTTAGACCTCCATCAGCCCCAGCATTTT
TRBD1,TRBV11-2,TRBJ2-7,few,CASSLVPGQYYEQYF,TGTGCCAGCAGCTTAGTCCCGGGACAGTACTACGAGCAGTACTTC
TRBD2,TRBV20-1,TRBJ2-7,NA,CSATLAGGQEWYEQYF,TGCAGTGCTACGCTAGCGGGAGGGCAAGAGTGGTACGAGCAGTACTTC
NA,TRBV5-1,TRBJ2-3,few,CASSLRILDTQYF,TGCGCCAGCAGCTTACGCATTTTGGATACGCAGTATTTT
NA,TRBV7-9,TRBJ1-1,many,CASSLDNPNTEAFF,TGTGCCAGCAGCTTAGATAATCCGAACACTGAAGCTTTCTTT
TRBD2,TRBV18,TRBJ2-7,NA,CASSPPFGGSYEQYF,TGTGCCAGCTCACCACCGTTTGGCGGGAGCTACGAGCAGTACTTC
TRBD2,TRBV6-1,TRBJ2-2,many,CASSEPGGPRTGELFF,TGTGCCAGCAGTGAGCCGGGAGGGCCCCGCACCGGGGAGCTGTTTTTT
TRBD1,TRBV7-3,TRBJ1-2,many,CASSYSGTGALHGYTF,TGTGCCAGCAGCTACTCCGGGACAGGGGCTCTCCATGGCTACACCTTC
TRBD1,TRBV2,TRBJ2-4,NA,CASSLSQPGTGNGIQYF,TGTGCCAGCAGTCTTTCCCAGCCCGGGACAGGGAATGGCATTCAGTACTTC
TRBD1,TRBV10-2,TRBJ1-3,NA,CASSESTGDSSGNTIYF,TGCGCCAGCAGTGAGTCGACAGGGGACTCCTCTGGAAACACCATATATTTT
TRBD1,TRBV5-6,TRBJ2-5,many,CASSRDRKETQYF,TGTGCCAGCAGCCGGGACAGGAAAGAGACCCAGTACTTC
NA,TRBV5-1,TRBJ2-5,few,CASSGVGDAETQYF,TGCGCCAGCAGCGGGGTGGGGGATGCGGAGACCCAGTACTTC
TRBD2,TRBV5-6,TRBJ2-1,NA,CASSLRASGTNYNEQFF,TGTGCCAGCAGCTTGAGGGCTAGCGGGACCAACTACAATGAGCAGTTCTTC
NA,TRBV20-1,TRBJ2-1,NA,CSASPNLAPLDEQFF,TGCAGTGCTAGCCCGAATTTAGCGCCCTTGGATGAGCAGTTCTTC
NA,TRBV12-3/TRBV12-4,TRBJ2-5,few,CASSSPQRETQYF,TGTGCCAGCAGTTCCCCACAGCGGGAGACCCAGTACTTC
NA,TRBV20-1,TRBJ2-1,many,CSARSRLFYNEQFF,TGCAGTGCTAGATCTCGTCTTTTCTACAATGAGCAGTTCTTC
NA,TRBV5-1,TRBJ2-5,many,CASSFGLMETQYF,TGCGCCAGCAGCTTCGGACTAATGGAGACCCAGTACTTC
NA,TRBV5-1,TRBJ2-3,many,CASKIPGPLGGGTDTQYF,TGCGCCAGCAAAATTCCGGGACCCCTGGGCGGTGGCACAGATACGCAGTATTTT
NA,TRBV5-1,TRBJ1-1,NA,CASSPQLAVNTEAFF,TGCGCCAGCAGCCCCCAGTTGGCAGTAAACACTGAAGCTTTCTTT
NA,TRBV20-1,TRBJ2-7,many,CSARDRALWGYEQYF,TGCAGTGCTAGAGATCGTGCCCTCTGGGGCTACGAGCAGTACTTC
TRBD2,TRBV20-1,TRBJ2-7,NA,CSARDRLAGGPRNEQYF,TGCAGTGCTAGAGATCGGCTGGCGGGAGGGCCTCGGAACGAGCAGTACTTC
NA,TRBV2,TRBJ2-5,NA,CASSALEETQYF,TGTGCCAGCAGTGCCCTGGAGGAGACCCAGTACTTC
NA,TRBV5-8,TRBJ2-5,few,CASSLAGVKGGTQYF,TGTGCCAGCAGCTTGGCCGGTGTGAAGGGGGGGACCCAGTACTTC
NA,TRBV7-2,TRBJ2-1,many,CASSLGVEGFYNEQFF,TGTGCCAGCAGCTTAGGAGTAGAAGGTTTCTACAATGAGCAGTTCTTC
NA,TRBV5-1,TRBJ2-5,NA,CASSLNVEGGTQYF,TGCGCCAGCAGCTTGAATGTTGAGGGGGGGACCCAGTACTTC
NA,TRBV28,TRBJ2-3,NA,CASSLGDGVSTDTQYF,TGTGCCAGCAGTTTAGGCGACGGGGTGAGCACAGATACGCAGTATTTT
TRBD2,TRBV10-2,TRBJ2-1,NA,CASSESELAGVGNEQFF,TGCGCCAGCAGTGAGTCTGAACTAGCGGGTGTGGGGAATGAGCAGTTCTTC
NA,TRBV5-1,TRBJ1-3,few,CASSLQATTGNTIYF,TGCGCCAGCAGCCTGCAGGCGACTACTGGAAACACCATATATTTT
NA,TRBV5-6,TRBJ2-7,few,CASSLIPRTVGGHEQYF,TGTGCCAGCAGCTTAATCCCTCGGACAGTCGGGGGACACGAGCAGTACTTC